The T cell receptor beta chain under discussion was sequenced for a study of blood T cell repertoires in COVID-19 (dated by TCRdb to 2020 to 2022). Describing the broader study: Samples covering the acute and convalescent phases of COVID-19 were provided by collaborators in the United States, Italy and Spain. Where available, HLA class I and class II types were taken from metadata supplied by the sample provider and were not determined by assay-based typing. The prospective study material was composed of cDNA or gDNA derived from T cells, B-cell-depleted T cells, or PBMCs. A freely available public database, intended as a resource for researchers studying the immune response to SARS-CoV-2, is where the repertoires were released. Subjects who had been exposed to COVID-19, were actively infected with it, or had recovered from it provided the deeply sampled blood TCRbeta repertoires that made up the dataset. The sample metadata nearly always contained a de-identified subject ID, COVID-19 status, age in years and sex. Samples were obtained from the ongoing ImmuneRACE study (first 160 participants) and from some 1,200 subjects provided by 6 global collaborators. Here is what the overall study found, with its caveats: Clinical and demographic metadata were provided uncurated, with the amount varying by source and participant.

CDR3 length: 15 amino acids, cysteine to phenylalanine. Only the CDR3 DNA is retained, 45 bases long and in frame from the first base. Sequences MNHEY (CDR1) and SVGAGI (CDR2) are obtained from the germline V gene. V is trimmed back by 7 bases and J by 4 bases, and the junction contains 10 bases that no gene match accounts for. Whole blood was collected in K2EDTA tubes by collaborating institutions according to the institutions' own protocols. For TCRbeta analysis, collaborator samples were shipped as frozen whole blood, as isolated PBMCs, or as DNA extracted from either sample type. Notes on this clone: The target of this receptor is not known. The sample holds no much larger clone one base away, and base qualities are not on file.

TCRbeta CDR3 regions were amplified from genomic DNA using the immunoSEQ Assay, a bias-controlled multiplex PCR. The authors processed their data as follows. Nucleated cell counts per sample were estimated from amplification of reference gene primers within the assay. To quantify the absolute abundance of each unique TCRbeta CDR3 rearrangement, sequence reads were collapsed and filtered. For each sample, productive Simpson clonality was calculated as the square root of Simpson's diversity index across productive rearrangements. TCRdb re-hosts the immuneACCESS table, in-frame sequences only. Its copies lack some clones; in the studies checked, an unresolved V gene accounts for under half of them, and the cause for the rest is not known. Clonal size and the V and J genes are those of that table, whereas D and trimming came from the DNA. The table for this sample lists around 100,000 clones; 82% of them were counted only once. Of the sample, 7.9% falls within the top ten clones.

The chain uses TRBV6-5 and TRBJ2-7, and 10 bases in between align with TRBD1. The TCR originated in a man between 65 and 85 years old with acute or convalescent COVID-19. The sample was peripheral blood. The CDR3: CASIRSGTGEYEQYF. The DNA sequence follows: TGTGCCAGCATCCGCTCCGGGACAGGGGAATACGAGCAGTACTTC.